This T cell receptor beta chain was profiled in a study of vaccination effects on CD4 cells after COVID-19. Antigen-specific CD4+ T cell clonotypes were called by their expansion after viral peptide-pool culture in ViraFEST. At the end of over 8 days of culture, CD4+ T cells were isolated. Neither prior SARS-CoV-2 infection nor positive nucleocapsid antibodies were present in the vaccine recipients. As concerns this clone: What it binds is not known.

The CDR3 sequence is 15 residues long. The J segment lost 5 bases and the V segment lost 6 bases, leaving 4 bases of the junction unmatched. Germline V gives CDR1 LGHDT, CDR2 YNNKEL (reference sequence). Clones were read by immunoSEQ multiplex PCR, and TCRdb kept only the in-frame ones, dropping some. The table has 25,000 to 30,000 clones, more than 60% seen once; the top ten hold about 30%. The chain joins TRBV3-1 (or the pseudogene TRBV3-2) to TRBJ1-6; 10 nucleotides line up with TRBD1. The sample here was CD4+ T cells from PBMCs cultured with SARS-CoV-2 spike peptides, taken before COVID-19 vaccination. This clonotype originated in a human donor who received a COVID-19 vaccine. The CDR3 coding sequence is TGTGCCAGCAGGGTGACAGGGGGCGATAATTCACCCCTCCACTTT. Translating it yields CASRVTGGDNSPLHF.